The subject of this entry is one TCR beta chain. Its cognate antigen has yet to be identified. No much larger clone exists at a distance of one base, and base qualities are not known. The data derive from a study of blood T cell repertoires in COVID-19 (dated by TCRdb to about 2020). Regarding the study in general: The collaborator samples originated in the United States, Italy and Spain and spanned the acute and convalescent phases of COVID-19. Subjects who had been exposed to COVID-19, were actively infected with it, or had recovered from it provided the deeply sampled blood TCRbeta repertoires that made up the dataset. Where HLA class I and class II types were available, the types were taken from metadata supplied by the sample provider, not from assay-based typing. A freely available public database, intended as a resource for researchers studying the immune response to SARS-CoV-2, is where the repertoires were released. The samples were drawn from the first 160 participants of the ongoing ImmuneRACE study and from about 1,200 subjects provided by 6 global collaborators. A de-identified subject ID, COVID-19 status, age in years and sex were almost always included in the sample metadata. The prospective study material was composed of cDNA or gDNA derived from T cells, B-cell-depleted T cells, or PBMCs.

TCRbeta CDR3 regions were amplified from genomic DNA using the immunoSEQ Assay, a bias-controlled multiplex PCR. On the authors' methods: Nucleated cell counts per sample were estimated from amplification of reference gene primers within the assay. To quantify the absolute abundance of each unique TCRbeta CDR3 rearrangement, sequence reads were collapsed and filtered. For each sample, productive Simpson clonality was calculated as the square root of Simpson's diversity index across productive rearrangements. The source is immuneACCESS, and TCRdb retained only in-frame sequences with V and J called. Part of the clones is not carried over; for the studies checked, unresolved V genes explain less than half of this, and the remainder is unexplained. The V and J calls and clone size come from that table; D and trimming were worked out from the DNA. This sample lists about 140,000 clones; 80% to 90% were detected once. The ten largest clonotypes hold approximately 1.5% of the sample.

Whole blood was collected in K2EDTA tubes by collaborating institutions according to the institutions' own protocols. Collaborator samples were shipped for TCRbeta analysis as frozen whole blood, isolated PBMCs, or DNA extracted from either sample type. General conclusions and limits of the study: The quantity of clinical and demographic metadata differed by source and by participant and was supplied without curation.

The CDR3, from cysteine to phenylalanine, totals 16 residues. Only the CDR3 region is kept as DNA, spanning 48 bases read in frame from base 1. V and J lose 1 base and 0 bases, and a span of 9 bases separates them. Reading the germline V gene (reference sequence) gives CDR1 LGHDT and CDR2 YNNKEL. The TCR comes from a woman aged 45-65 years with acute or convalescent COVID-19. The chain links TRBV3-1 (or the pseudogene TRBV3-2) with TRBJ2-2, with TRBD2 perhaps the D gene, on 6 matching bases. Sequencing was done on a sample of peripheral blood. The CDR3 here reads CASSQVAGTNTGELFF. In nucleotide form, the sequence is TGTGCCAGCAGCCAAGTGGCGGGGACGAACACCGGGGAGCTGTTTTTT.